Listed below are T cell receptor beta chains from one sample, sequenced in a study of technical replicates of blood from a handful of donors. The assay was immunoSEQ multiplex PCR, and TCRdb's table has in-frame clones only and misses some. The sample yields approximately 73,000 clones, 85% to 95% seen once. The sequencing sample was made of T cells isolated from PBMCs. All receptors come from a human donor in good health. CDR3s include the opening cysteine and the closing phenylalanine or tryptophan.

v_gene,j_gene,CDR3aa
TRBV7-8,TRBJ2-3,CASSLESGYTQYF
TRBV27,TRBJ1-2,CASSFDMLGGYTF
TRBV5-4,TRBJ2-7,CASSPGLGIGEQYF
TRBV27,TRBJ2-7,CASGRAGGGDLDEQYF
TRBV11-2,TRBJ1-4,CASSRRQNEKLFF
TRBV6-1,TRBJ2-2,CASSDQGYGELFF
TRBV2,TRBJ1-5,CASIVGTDTHF
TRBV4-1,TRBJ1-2,CASSQDGGGPYGYTF
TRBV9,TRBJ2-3,CASSVDGITDTQYF
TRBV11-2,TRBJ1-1,CASSSYRAAFF
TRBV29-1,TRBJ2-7,CSAQGTSGSSYEQYF
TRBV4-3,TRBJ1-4,CASSQVSWRRSNEKLFF
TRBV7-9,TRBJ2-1,CASSSERGPYNEQFF
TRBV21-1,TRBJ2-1,CASSKAGQGRNEQFF
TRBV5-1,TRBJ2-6,CASSLGESGANVLTF
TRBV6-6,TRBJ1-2,CASGPTGYGYTF
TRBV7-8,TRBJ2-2,CASSIQGFPGELFF
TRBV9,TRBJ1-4,CASSVDGLDEKLFF
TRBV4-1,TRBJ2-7,CASSQDPTSGSEQYF
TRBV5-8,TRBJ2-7,CASSWGDRGYEQYF
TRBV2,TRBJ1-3,CASTLVRTGVGNTIYF
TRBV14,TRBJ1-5,CASSDIGANQPQHF
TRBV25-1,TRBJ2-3,CASSVTGEGSDTQYF
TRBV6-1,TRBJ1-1,CASRPGQGVTEAFF
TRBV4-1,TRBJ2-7,CASSQHTGRLYEQYF
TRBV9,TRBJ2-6,CASSSKLTGANVLTF
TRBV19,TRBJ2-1,CASSLAGGNEQFF
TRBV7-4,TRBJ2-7,CASSTKGREPPYEQYF
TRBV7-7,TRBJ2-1,CASSHGTSSNEQFF
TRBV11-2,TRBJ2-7,CASSFTSGMAYEQYF
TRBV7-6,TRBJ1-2,CASSLADRDTYGYTF
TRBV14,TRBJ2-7,CASSQNSYEQYF
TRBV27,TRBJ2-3,CASSPYLAGGFDTQYF
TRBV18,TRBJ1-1,CASSPWDRDTEAFF
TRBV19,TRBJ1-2,CASSLGFAYGYTF
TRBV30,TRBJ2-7,CAWSTLRQLSEQYF
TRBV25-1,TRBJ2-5,CASSEFRGLQETQYF
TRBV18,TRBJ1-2,CASSAGNTYGYTF
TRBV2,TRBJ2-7,CANTRGSYEQYF
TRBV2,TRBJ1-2,CASSRLGEGYTF
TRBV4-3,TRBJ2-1,CASSQELLAGAYNEQFF
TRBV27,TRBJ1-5,CASSMYGQGRLTQPQHF
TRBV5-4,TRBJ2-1,CASSLSAGGPNEQFF